The clone carrying this TCR beta chain was seen only a few times. The CDR3 extends over 14 amino acids. V lost 3 bases and J 1 base, leaving 10 bases between the germline ends. The germline V gene has CDR1 LNHDA and CDR2 SQIVND (reference sequence). These data come from a study of blood T cell repertoires in COVID-19. Profiled with immunoSEQ multiplex PCR; TCRdb holds only in-frame clones, not every one. This table holds about 160,000 clones, about three quarters found once. Sequencing used peripheral blood. This receptor was identified in a man aged 55 to 70 with acute or convalescent COVID-19. V and J are TRBV19 and TRBJ2-7; D remains ambiguous. CDR3 region: CASSMSALSYEQYF. DNA of the CDR3: TGTGCCAGTAGTATGAGCGCATTATCCTACGAGCAGTACTTC.